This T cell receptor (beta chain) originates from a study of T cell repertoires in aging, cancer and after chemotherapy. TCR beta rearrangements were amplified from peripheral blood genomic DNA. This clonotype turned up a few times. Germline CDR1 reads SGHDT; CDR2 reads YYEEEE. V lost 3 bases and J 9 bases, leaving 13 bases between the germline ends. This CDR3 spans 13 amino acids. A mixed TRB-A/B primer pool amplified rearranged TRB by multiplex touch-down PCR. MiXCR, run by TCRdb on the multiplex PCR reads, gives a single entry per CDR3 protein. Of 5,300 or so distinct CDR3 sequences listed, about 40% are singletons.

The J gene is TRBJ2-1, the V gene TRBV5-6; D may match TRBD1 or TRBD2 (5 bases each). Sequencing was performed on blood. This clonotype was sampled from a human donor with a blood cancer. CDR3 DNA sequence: TGTGCCAGCAGCTGGGACCCGACAGTTGAGCAGTTCTTC. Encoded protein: CASSWDPTVEQFF. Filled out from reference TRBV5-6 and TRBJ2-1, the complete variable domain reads DAGVTQSPTHLIKTRGQQVTLRCSPKSGHDTVSWYQQALGQGPQFIFQYYEEEERQRGNFPDRFSGHQFPNYSSELNVNALLLGDSALYLCASSWDPTVEQFFGPGTRLTVL.